These T cell receptor beta chains were read from a single sample in a study of shared clonotypes between healthy human individuals. Data came from immunoSEQ multiplex PCR; TCRdb stores just in-frame clones and leaves some out. The sample shows 1 million to 1.2 million clones, 60% to 80% of them seen only once. The source material was memory CD4+ T cells from PBMCs. These receptors were taken from a man aged 18-30 years in good health. Some clones in this sample may be carry-over from other donors' samples. Both conserved end residues are part of each CDR3. Each record gives: J gene, V gene, clone size, D gene, CDR3 DNA, CDR3 protein. The D gene is left open where the match is weak. Size is omitted from some rows. Given values are once, few, many or a class for expanded clones.

TRBJ2-1 TRBV19 . . TGTGCCAGTAGTATTGAGGGCGCCTACAATGAGCAGTTCTTC CASSIEGAYNEQFF
TRBJ1-5 TRBV28 . . TGTGCCAGCCGTAACAGGGGCAATCAGCCCCAGCATTTT CASRNRGNQPQHF
TRBJ2-6 TRBV7-9 . . TGTGCCAGCAGCTCCCTGAGGTTATCTGGGGCCAACGTCCTGACTTTC CASSSLRLSGANVLTF
TRBJ2-7 TRBV18 . . TGTGCCAGCTCGGGGCCACCCAGGGGCTCCTACGAGCAGTACTTC CASSGPPRGSYEQYF
TRBJ2-3 TRBV2 . . TGTGCCAGCAGGGGAGACGTAGCTAGCACAGATACGCAGTATTTT CASRGDVASTDTQYF
TRBJ1-5 TRBV6-6 . . TGTGCCAGCAACGTAAGGGGAGACAATCAGCCCCAGCATTTT CASNVRGDNQPQHF
TRBJ2-7 TRBV29-1 . TRBD1 TGCAGCGTATACGGGACAGCTGAAAGCGAGTTGGAGCAGTACTTC CSVYGTAESELEQYF
TRBJ2-3 TRBV27 few TRBD2 TGTGCCAGCAGTCGCGGGAGGTTCACAGATACGCAGTATTTT CASSRGRFTDTQYF
TRBJ2-1 TRBV7-3 . TRBD2 TGTGCCAGCAGCTTAAGCGGACTAGCTTACGGCCATGAGCAGTTCTTC CASSLSGLAYGHEQFF
TRBJ2-2 TRBV7-2 . . TGTGCCAGCAGCTTATGGCCCGGAGGGCTGGCCGGGGAGCTGTTTTTT CASSLWPGGLAGELFF
TRBJ2-1 TRBV30 . . TGTGCCTGGAATGTTCTGGGCGGTGCCTACAATGAGCAGTTCTTC CAWNVLGGAYNEQFF
TRBJ1-5 TRBV25-1 . TRBD1 TGTGCCAGCAGTGAAGGGACAGGGGGTCAGCCCCAGCATTTT CASSEGTGGQPQHF
TRBJ1-5 TRBV7-8 few . TGTGCCAGCAGCCCGTTGGGGGGATTATATCAGCCCCAGCATTTT CASSPLGGLYQPQHF
TRBJ2-7 TRBV29-1 . . TGCAGCGTTCAACAGGGGAGGTCCGACGAGCAGTACTTC CSVQQGRSDEQYF
TRBJ1-1 TRBV18 . . TGTGCCAGCTCACCGACAGCGAACACTGAAGCTTTCTTT CASSPTANTEAFF
TRBJ1-1 TRBV30 . . TGTGCCTGGAGTGTAGGCGAAACTGAAGCTTTCTTT CAWSVGETEAFF
TRBJ2-6 TRBV4-2 many . TGTGCCAGCAGCCAAGACTGGAGCTCTGGGGCCAACGTCCTGACTTTC CASSQDWSSGANVLTF
TRBJ1-1 TRBV5-1 . TRBD1 TGCGCCAGCAGCTCTGGGACAGCTTTTCGGACTGAAGCTTTCTTT CASSSGTAFRTEAFF
TRBJ1-3 TRBV4-1 . . TGCGCCAGCAGCCCCCTGGATATGATAGGAGCCGGAAACACCATATATTTT CASSPLDMIGAGNTIYF
TRBJ2-3 TRBV2 few . TGTGCCACTCGCCGGGAAGACAGCACAGATACGCAGTATTTT CATRREDSTDTQYF
TRBJ2-7 TRBV7-9 few . TGTGCCAGCAGCTTTAGCGGACCCACGTACGAGCAGTACTTC CASSFSGPTYEQYF
TRBJ2-3 TRBV11-2 . TRBD2 TGTGCCAGCAGCTTTGCGGGAGAGACAGATACGCAGTATTTT CASSFAGETDTQYF
TRBJ2-3 TRBV28 once . TGTGCCAGCAGTTTGGGTAGCGTAAGGGATACGCAGTATTTT CASSLGSVRDTQYF
TRBJ1-5 TRBV9 . . TGTGCCAGCAGCCCCAGCCCCACGACGGATCAGCCCCAGCATTTT CASSPSPTTDQPQHF
TRBJ2-3 TRBV12-5 . . TGTGCTAGTGCCCCGACACAAGATACGCAGTATTTT CASAPTQDTQYF
TRBJ2-1 TRBV11-3 . . TGTGCCAGCAGCCCCCTAAGATTCGGTGAGCAGTTCTTC CASSPLRFGEQFF
TRBJ1-5 TRBV28 . TRBD1 TGTGCCAGCAGCGCCGGGGACAGCCTTTGGCAGCCCCAGCATTTT CASSAGDSLWQPQHF
TRBJ1-2 TRBV29-1 . . TGCAGCGCCACGGATGGCTACACCTTC CSATDGYTF
TRBJ2-5 TRBV14 . TRBD2 TGTGCCAGCAGCCAAACCCTCGGCGGGGGAGAGACCCAGTACTTC CASSQTLGGGETQYF
TRBJ2-1 TRBV28 . . TGTGCCAGCGCTATGGGTTTATCCTACAATGAGCAGTTCTTC CASAMGLSYNEQFF
TRBJ1-1 TRBV4-2 few TRBD1 TGTGCCAGCAGCCCCCGTGGACAGGGGAACACTGAAGCTTTCTTT CASSPRGQGNTEAFF
TRBJ2-3 TRBV18 . . TGTGCCAGCTCACCTAGGGCCGGGAGCACAGATACGCAGTATTTT CASSPRAGSTDTQYF
TRBJ2-7 TRBV7-9 once TRBD2 TGTGCCAGCAGCTTAGAGTCGGGACTAGCGGGAAACGGCGGCTACGAGCAGTACTTC CASSLESGLAGNGGYEQYF
TRBJ1-3 TRBV5-1 . . TGCGCCAGCAGCTTAGAAGGGGGTAGAGGAAACACCATATATTTT CASSLEGGRGNTIYF
TRBJ2-7 TRBV5-4 . . TGTGCCAGCAGCTTGGCCTTGGCCGACGCCGAGCAGTACTTC CASSLALADAEQYF
TRBJ2-1 TRBV4-1 . . TGCGCCAGCAGCCAAGGCCTCTCCTACAATGAGCAGTTCTTC CASSQGLSYNEQFF
TRBJ1-2 TRBV5-6 . TRBD1 TGTGCCAGCTCAGCAGACAGGGGAGTACCCTATGGCTACACCTTC CASSADRGVPYGYTF
TRBJ2-7 TRBV2 many . TGTGCCAGCAGTTATATCTACGAGCAGTACTTC CASSYIYEQYF
TRBJ1-1 TRBV28 many . TGTGCCAGCAGTGAACAACAGGGTATGAACACTGAAGCTTTCTTT CASSEQQGMNTEAFF
TRBJ2-7 TRBV21-1 . . TGTGCCAGCAGCGGGTTAGGGCAGTACTTC CASSGLGQYF
TRBJ1-1 TRBV7-8 . . TGTGCCAGCAGTATGAACACTGAAGCTTTCTTT CASSMNTEAFF
TRBJ2-1 TRBV7-3 . . TGTGCCAGCAGCTTACAGGGAAGAAGTGCCAATGAGCAGTTCTTC CASSLQGRSANEQFF
TRBJ2-5 TRBV29-1 . . TGCAGCGTTGTGCCAGGTGGGGAGACCCAGTACTTC CSVVPGGETQYF
TRBJ2-6 TRBV7-8 . . TGTGCCAGCAGATCCACGGGGTCGTCTGGGGCCAACGTCCTGACTTTC CASRSTGSSGANVLTF
TRBJ1-4 TRBV5-5 . . TGTGCCAGCAGCTTCGGGTTGGAAGAAAAACTGTTTTTT CASSFGLEEKLFF
TRBJ2-7 TRBV4-2 . . TGTGCCAGCAGCCAAGATAGCGCAAACGAGCAGTACTTC CASSQDSANEQYF
TRBJ1-2 TRBV7-2 . TRBD1 TGTGCCAGCAGCTCTGACAGGGTGTATGGCTACACCTTC CASSSDRVYGYTF
TRBJ2-1 TRBV4-1 . . TGCGCCAGCAGCCAAGTTGGGGGTGAGCAGTTCTTC CASSQVGGEQFF
TRBJ2-7 TRBV7-6 once . TGTGCCAGCAGCTCAGGACGGGCGGGATTTACGGAGCAGTACTTC CASSSGRAGFTEQYF
TRBJ2-7 TRBV7-2 . . TGTGCCAGCAGCACCTGGGCCGGGACAACCTACGAGCAGTACTTC CASSTWAGTTYEQYF
TRBJ1-4 TRBV5-4 few . TGTGCCAGCAGCTTGGGGGCAACGGCGGAAAAACTGTTTTTT CASSLGATAEKLFF